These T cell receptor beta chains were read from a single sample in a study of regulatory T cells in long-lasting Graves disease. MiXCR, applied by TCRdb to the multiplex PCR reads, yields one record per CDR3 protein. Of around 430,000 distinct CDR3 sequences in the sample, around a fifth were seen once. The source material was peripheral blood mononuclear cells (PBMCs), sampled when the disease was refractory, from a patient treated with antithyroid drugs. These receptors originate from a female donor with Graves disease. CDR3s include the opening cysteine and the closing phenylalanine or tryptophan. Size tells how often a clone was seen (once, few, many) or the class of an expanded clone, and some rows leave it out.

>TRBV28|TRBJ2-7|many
CASIWAGGNYEQYF
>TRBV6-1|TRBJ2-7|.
CASMPGFGEQYF
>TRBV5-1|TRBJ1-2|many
CASSFWDGNYGYTF
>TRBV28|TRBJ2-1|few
CASIGDGGERYNEQFF
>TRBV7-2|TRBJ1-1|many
CASSSHPGNTEAFF
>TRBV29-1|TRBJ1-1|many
CSVVWRDTSNTEAFF
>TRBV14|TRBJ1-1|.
CASSQDRGITEAFF
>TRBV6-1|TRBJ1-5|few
CASRPDKLDSNQPQHF
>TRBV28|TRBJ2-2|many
CASSFSRRKTGELFF
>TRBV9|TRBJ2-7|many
CASSVAGASYEQYF
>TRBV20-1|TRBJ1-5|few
CSARRDFDQPQHF
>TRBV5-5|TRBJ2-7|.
CASSVDRGRDEQYF
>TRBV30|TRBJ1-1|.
CAWSHGDQVEAFF
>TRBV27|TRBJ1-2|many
CASSPLPGKGYTF
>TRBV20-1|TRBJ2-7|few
CSASALLEVSYEQYF
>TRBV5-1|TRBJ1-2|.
CASSPQQTYGYTF
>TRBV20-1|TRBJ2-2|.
CSAPHWGAYTGELFF
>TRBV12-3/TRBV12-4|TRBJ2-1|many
CASSLGSNEQFF
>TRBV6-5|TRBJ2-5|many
CASSSHGDGETQYF
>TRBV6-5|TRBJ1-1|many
CASSYPEGGKIEAFF
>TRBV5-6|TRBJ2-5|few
CASSFLVGSQTQYF
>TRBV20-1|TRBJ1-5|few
CSAWEGASQPQHF
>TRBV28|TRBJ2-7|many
CASGREYLYEQYF
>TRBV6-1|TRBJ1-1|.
CATPGGTHNMNTETFF
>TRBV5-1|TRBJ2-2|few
CASSFLDPGIGELFF
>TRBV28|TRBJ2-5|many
CASSLAGTSGGETQYF
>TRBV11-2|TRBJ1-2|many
CASSSIRQHSSGYTF
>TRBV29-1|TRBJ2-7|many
CSVAPDGPYEQYF
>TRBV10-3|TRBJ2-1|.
CAISEDGTSGGPSSYNEQFF
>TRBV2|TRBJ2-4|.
CASSERDRRRIQYF
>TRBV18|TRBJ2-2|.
CASSPLDRELFF
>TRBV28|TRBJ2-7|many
CASSLWASGSYEQYF
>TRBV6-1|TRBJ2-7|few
CASGAGTYEQYF
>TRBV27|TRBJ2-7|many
CASSFRGRLNEQYF
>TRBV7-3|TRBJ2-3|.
CASTQGQGADTQYF
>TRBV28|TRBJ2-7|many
CASSGPGLAVYEQYF
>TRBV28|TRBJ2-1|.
CASSMGGRYNEQFF
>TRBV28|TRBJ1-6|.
CASSTGTEGNSPLHF
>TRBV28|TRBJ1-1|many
CASSSPTSPARRAFF
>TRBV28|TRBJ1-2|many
CASSPPGLLRYGYTF
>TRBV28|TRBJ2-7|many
CASNLDRSPSYEQYF
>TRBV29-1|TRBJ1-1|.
CSVEGGAGTEAFF
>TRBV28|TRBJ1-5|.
CASSLNVREF
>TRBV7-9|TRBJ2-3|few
CASSLARGPRTDTQYF
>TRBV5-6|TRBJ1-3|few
CASSVFWSNGNTIYF
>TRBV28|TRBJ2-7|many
CASFSGSYEQYF
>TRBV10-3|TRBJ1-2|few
CAISDDPYGYTF
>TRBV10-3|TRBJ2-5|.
CAISHQTFGGPVETQYF
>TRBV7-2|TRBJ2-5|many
CASSLVTQETQYF
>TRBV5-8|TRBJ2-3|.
CASSLSGPGTDTQYF
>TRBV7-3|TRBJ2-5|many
CASSQDTGQETQYF
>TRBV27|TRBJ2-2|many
CASSRGDIAGELFF
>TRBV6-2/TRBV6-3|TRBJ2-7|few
CASSIARTGSYEQYF
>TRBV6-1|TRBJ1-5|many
CASAGGRNQPQHF
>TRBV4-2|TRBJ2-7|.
CASSQAIAGGSEQYF
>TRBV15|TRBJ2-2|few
CATSNGENTGELFF
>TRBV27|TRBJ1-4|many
CASSLFTGEKLFF
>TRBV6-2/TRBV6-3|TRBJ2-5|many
CASSHELETQYF
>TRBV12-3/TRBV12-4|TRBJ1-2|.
CASRKGAASYGYTF
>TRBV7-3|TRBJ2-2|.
CASSLSPGGINTGELFF